The T cell receptor (beta chain) described here comes from a study of T cell repertoires in cytomegalovirus infection (dated by TCRdb to the late 2010s). The study in broad terms: Alongside well-studied HLA-B-restricted epitopes, the peptide stimulations were aimed at recently identified HLA-C-restricted CMV epitopes, whose presentation resists viral immunomodulation. Donor HLA type was relevant to the analysis, because carriage of CMV infection together with the matching HLA type was indicated by public TCR beta signatures.

This clonotype has just a few counts. Its recognized antigen is unknown. Qualities for individual bases were not recorded, and no much larger clone is one base off. The meaning of the sample's treatment or condition label: in vitro stimulation with specific CMV peptide epitopes to enrich CMV-specific T cells. The instrument given in TCRdb is Illumina HiSeq 1500. In-frame beta chains were kept once TCRdb had trimmed the public reads at Q25 with fastp and called clones with MiXCR. Under each unique CDR3 protein, matching rows form one entry showing the most common genes and DNA. Present in this sample are about 570,000 distinct CDR3 sequences, 40% of which were seen just once. Of the sample, 48% falls within the top ten clones. The germline V gene supplies CDR1 SGHTA and CDR2 FQGNSA. Including cysteine and phenylalanine, the CDR3 has 13 amino acids. This entry keeps only the CDR3 DNA: 39 bases, framed from base 1. Trimming takes 5 bases off V and 4 bases off J; junction bases not matched to a gene: 5.

General conclusions and limits of the study: In both this cohort and an independent roughly 350-donor cohort, the cumulative frequency of public TCR beta family members distinguished carriers of CMV infection plus the relevant HLA type. The ex vivo response was dominated by HLA-C-restricted CMV-specific TCR beta clonotypes, and the single most frequent clonotype in two of eight donors was supplied by these HLA-C-restricted clonotypes.

Sequenced here: cultured PBMCs, sampled from culture after CMV antigen stimulation. This receptor was obtained from a human donor in good health (CMV status not recorded). Some clones in this sample may be carry-over from other donors' samples. The chain uses TRBV7-2 and TRBJ2-7; the central 7 bases match TRBD2. At the DNA level, the sequence is TGTGCCAGCAGCGCGACTAGCCGGTACGAGCAGTACTTC. It translates as CASSATSRYEQYF.